Below, one TCR beta chain is given with its context. Its antigen is unidentified. Study-wide points: In terms of TCR gene usage, tumor memory CD4+ T cells clustered together with blood and lymph node memory CD4+ cells, as well as with lymph node naive CD4+ cells.

Constant-region reverse primers amplified full-length variable regions, followed by semi-nested Nested Universal Primer A PCR. TCRdb processed the 5' RACE reads anew with MiXCR; each CDR3 protein has one entry. The sample shows about 6,000 distinct CDR3 sequences, roughly three fifths of them seen only once. Purified naive CD4+ T cells were depleted of CD25+ Tregs. Sequencing was carried out using naive CD4+ T cells sorted from blood. The subset is: naive CD4+ T cells, CD4+CD45RA+CD25-. The sequence derives from a female donor with breast cancer.

The CDR3 spells CAISELGTSRSTDTQYF. The CDR3 DNA reads as TGTGCCATCAGTGAACTAGGGACTAGCAGGAGCACAGATACGCAGTATTTT. The rearrangement uses TRBV10-3 and TRBJ2-3, with 9 bases aligning to TRBD2. The CDR3 spans 17 residues. Trimming at V came to 3 bases and at J to 0 bases, leaving 7 bases not matched to a gene. CDR1 and CDR2 from the germline V gene are ENHRY and SYGVKD.